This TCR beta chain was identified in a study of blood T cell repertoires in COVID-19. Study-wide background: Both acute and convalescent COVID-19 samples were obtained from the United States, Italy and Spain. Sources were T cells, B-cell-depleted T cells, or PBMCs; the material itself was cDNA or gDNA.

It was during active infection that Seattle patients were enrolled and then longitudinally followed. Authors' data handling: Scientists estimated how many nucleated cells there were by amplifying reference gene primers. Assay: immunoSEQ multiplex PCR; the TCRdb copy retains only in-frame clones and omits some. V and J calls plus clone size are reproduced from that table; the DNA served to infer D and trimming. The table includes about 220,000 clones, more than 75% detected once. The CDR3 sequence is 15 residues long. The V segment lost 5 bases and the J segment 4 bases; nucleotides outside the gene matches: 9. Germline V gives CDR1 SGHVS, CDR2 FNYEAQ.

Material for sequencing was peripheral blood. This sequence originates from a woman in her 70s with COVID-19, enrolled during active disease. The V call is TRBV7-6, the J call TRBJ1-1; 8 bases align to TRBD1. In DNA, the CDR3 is TGTGCCAGCAGCCCGCGACAGGGGTCGACCACTGAAGCTTTCTTT. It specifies CASSPRQGSTTEAFF. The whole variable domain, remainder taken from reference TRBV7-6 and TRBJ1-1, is GAGVSQSPRYKVTKRGQDVALRCDPISGHVSLYWYRQALGQGPEFLTYFNYEAQQDKSGLPNDRFSAERPEGSISTLTIQRTEQRDSAMYRCASSPRQGSTTEAFFGQGTRLTVV.